Sequencing of this T cell receptor (beta chain) was carried out in a study of blood T cells in healthy people across ages. Study-wide findings and caveats: There was a strong correlation between TCR beta diversity and naive T cell percentage.

Combining a sample-barcoded 5' primer with a J-beta primer mix, a second PCR ran for about 7 to 11 cycles. TCRdb re-derived calls from the 5' RACE reads in MiXCR, one entry per CDR3 protein. The data contain about 1.1 million distinct CDR3 sequences, under 40% of them seen just once; the ten biggest clones take up roughly 14%. Germline lookup yields CDR1 MNHNS and CDR2 SASEGT. The CDR3 has 16 residues. Trimming removed 0 bases from V and 2 bases from J, with 11 bases in between. On this clonotype itself: Its target is not known.

The specimen was blood. The sequence was collected from a man between 18 and 35 years old in good health. The V and J genes are TRBV6-1 and TRBJ1-5, with D unresolved. As DNA, the CDR3 is TGTGCCAGCAGTGAAGCGCCCGGAGGAGGCAATCAGCCCCAGCATTTT. Translated: CASSEAPGGGNQPQHF.